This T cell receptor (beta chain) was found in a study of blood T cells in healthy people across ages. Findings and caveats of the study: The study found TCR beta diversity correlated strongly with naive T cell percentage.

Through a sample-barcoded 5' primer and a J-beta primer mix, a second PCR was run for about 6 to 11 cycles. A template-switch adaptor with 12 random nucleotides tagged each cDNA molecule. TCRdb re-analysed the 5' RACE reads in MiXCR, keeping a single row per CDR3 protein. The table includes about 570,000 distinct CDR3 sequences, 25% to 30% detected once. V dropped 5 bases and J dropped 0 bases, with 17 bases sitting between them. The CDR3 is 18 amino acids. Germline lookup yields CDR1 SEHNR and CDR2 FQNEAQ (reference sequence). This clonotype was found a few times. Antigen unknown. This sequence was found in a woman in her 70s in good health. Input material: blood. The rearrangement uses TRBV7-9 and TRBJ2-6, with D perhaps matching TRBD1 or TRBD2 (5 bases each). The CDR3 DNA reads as TGTGCCAGCAGCCCCCTGGGTGGGACCTCCTCTGGGGCCAACGTCCTGACTTTC. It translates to CASSPLGGTSSGANVLTF.